A selection of T cell receptor beta chains follows, all from one sample in a study of T cell therapy after organ transplantation. TCRdb's copy holds only in-frame clones and misses some; the assay was immunoSEQ multiplex PCR. The profile shows around 1,800 clones, nearly 90% of them singletons. For these TCRs, the target antigens are not known. Source: CD8+ T cells from blood, taken after autologous CMV-specific T cell therapy. These receptor sequences come from a human patient who had received a solid organ transplant and had CMV disease. T cells may partly derive from the graft donor. Both conserved end residues are part of each CDR3. The D gene is left open where the match is weak. Size is stated for part of the rows, as once, few or many counts, or as a class when the clone is expanded.

V gene,J gene,clone size,D gene,CDR3 DNA,CDR3 protein
TRBV11-2,TRBJ2-5,NA,TRBD2,TGTGCCAGCAGCCCGGGGGTGACTAGCTGGGAGACCCAGTACTTC,CASSPGVTSWETQYF
TRBV7-9,TRBJ2-1,NA,TRBD2,TGTGCCAGCAGCCCTCCCTTGACTAGCGGGGGCCTCTACAATGAGCAGTTCTTC,CASSPPLTSGGLYNEQFF
TRBV27,TRBJ2-3,NA,TRBD2,TGTGCCAGCAGTGTCCCGACTAGCGGGGACCCCACAGATACGCAGTATTTT,CASSVPTSGDPTDTQYF
TRBV6-9,TRBJ2-7,NA,NA,TGTGCCAGCGGGTACGAGCAGTACTTC,CASGYEQYF
TRBV30,TRBJ2-3,NA,NA,TGTGCCTGGAGTGTACCAGGTACGCAGTATTTT,CAWSVPGTQYF
TRBV14,TRBJ2-3,NA,NA,TGTGCCAGCAGCCAAGTTAAGGCAGATACGCAGTATTTT,CASSQVKADTQYF
TRBV7-7,TRBJ1-1,large,NA,TGTGCTAGCAGCTTTTCGGCGAACACTGAAGCTTTCTTT,CASSFSANTEAFF
TRBV9,TRBJ2-2,NA,NA,TGTGCCAGTTCATTTTCCGGGACCGGGGAGCTGTTTTTT,CASSFSGTGELFF
TRBV19,TRBJ2-1,NA,TRBD2,TGTGCCAGTACCCTCCTCTGGACTAGCGGGATACCCTACAATGAGCAGTTCTTC,CASTLLWTSGIPYNEQFF
TRBV27,TRBJ2-1,NA,NA,TGTGCCAGCAGTTGGGGGTCAGGGTCCTACAATGAGCAGTTCTTC,CASSWGSGSYNEQFF
TRBV16,TRBJ2-2,NA,TRBD1,TGTGCCAGCAGCCAATCTATCCAGGGGGTCACCGGGGAGCTGTTTTTT,CASSQSIQGVTGELFF
TRBV6-5,TRBJ2-7,NA,TRBD1,TGTGCCAGCAGTTCCCAGCAGGGGGTGGCCCGAGAGTACTTC,CASSSQQGVAREYF
TRBV6-5,TRBJ1-5,once,NA,TGTGCCAGCAGTTCGGACCTCAATCAGCCCCAGCATTTT,CASSSDLNQPQHF
TRBV6-5,TRBJ2-2,NA,TRBD2,TGTGCCAGCAGATCTAGCGGTAACACCGGGGAGCTGTTTTTT,CASRSSGNTGELFF
TRBV21-1,TRBJ2-2,NA,NA,TGTGCCAGCAGGCTGCATGACACAGGCTTGACCGGGGAGCTGTTTTTT,CASRLHDTGLTGELFF
TRBV4-1,TRBJ1-4,NA,TRBD1,TGCGCCAGCGGACAGGGGAGGACTAATGAAAAACTGTTTTTT,CASGQGRTNEKLFF
TRBV5-1,TRBJ2-7,NA,NA,TGCGCCAGCAGCCTGTGGACGCTAGGTGAGCAGTACTTC,CASSLWTLGEQYF
TRBV14,TRBJ2-3,once,NA,TGTGCCAGCAGCCAAGGTTGGACCCCGGCAGATACGCAGTATTTT,CASSQGWTPADTQYF
TRBV7-3,TRBJ2-3,NA,NA,TGTGCCAGCAGCCCGGCCTCCACAGATACGCAGTATTTT,CASSPASTDTQYF
TRBV6-4,TRBJ2-1,NA,TRBD2,TGTGCCAGCCCCGAGTCGGGAGGGCACAATGAGCAGTTCTTC,CASPESGGHNEQFF
TRBV7-2,TRBJ2-7,once,NA,TGCGCCAGCAGCCAACGAACAGGGAGGGAGCAGTACTTC,CASSQRTGREQYF
TRBV9,TRBJ2-1,NA,TRBD2,TGTGCCAGCAGTGAGCGGGATGCCAATGAGCAGTTCTTC,CASSERDANEQFF
TRBV4-1,TRBJ2-7,NA,TRBD2,TGCGCCAGCAGCCAAACGACTAGCGGGGGGCGATCCTACGAGCAGTACTTC,CASSQTTSGGRSYEQYF
TRBV27,TRBJ2-1,NA,NA,TGTGCCAGCAGTTCCCCGGGAGCCGGTGACAATGAGCAGTTCTTC,CASSSPGAGDNEQFF
TRBV5-1,TRBJ2-7,NA,NA,TGCGCCAGCAGCACCCGTACAGGGTTCAACGAGCAGTACTTC,CASSTRTGFNEQYF
TRBV30,TRBJ2-3,NA,TRBD2,TGTGCCTGGAGCGGACTAGCGGGGGGCACAGATACGCAGTATTTT,CAWSGLAGGTDTQYF
TRBV9,TRBJ1-1,NA,NA,TGTGCCAGCAGCGTGGATAGGGGGAACACTGAAGCTTTCTTT,CASSVDRGNTEAFF
TRBV19,TRBJ2-2,NA,NA,TGTGCCAGTAGTATGCTAGCATCGAACACCGGGGAGCTGTTTTTT,CASSMLASNTGELFF
TRBV2,TRBJ2-7,NA,NA,TGTGCCAGCAGTTCCTCCGCGGGGTCCCCTTCCTACGAGCAGTACTTC,CASSSSAGSPSYEQYF
TRBV19,TRBJ2-7,NA,TRBD1,TGTGCCAGTAGTGGAGGGACAGGCATAGTCTACTTC,CASSGGTGIVYF
TRBV28,TRBJ2-1,NA,NA,TGTGCCAGCAGCCCCGGGGGGCTTTACAATGAGCAGTTCTTC,CASSPGGLYNEQFF
TRBV6-1,TRBJ1-5,NA,NA,TGTGCCAGCAGTGATGGGCAGGGCGGCCAGCCCCAGCATTTT,CASSDGQGGQPQHF
TRBV7-9,TRBJ1-2,NA,NA,TGTGCCAGCAGCTCCCCCGGCGAGGGGTTGGTCTATGGCTACACCTTC,CASSSPGEGLVYGYTF
TRBV2,TRBJ2-7,once,TRBD1,TGTGCCAGCACTCCTAGGACAGGGGGCAACGAGCAGTACTTC,CASTPRTGGNEQYF
TRBV4-3,TRBJ1-3,NA,NA,TGCGCCAGCAGCTCCGACTTAAGCTCTGGAAACACCATATATTTT,CASSSDLSSGNTIYF
TRBV18,TRBJ1-1,NA,NA,TGTGCCAGCTCACCAAGTGAACAGGATCCAGGAGCTTTCTTT,CASSPSEQDPGAFF
TRBV5-6,TRBJ1-2,NA,NA,TGTGCCAGCAACTCGCAGGGGAACTATGGCTACACCTTC,CASNSQGNYGYTF
TRBV5-1,TRBJ2-3,NA,NA,TGCGCCAGCAGCTTAGAGTCTCGGGGAACAGATACGCAGTATTTT,CASSLESRGTDTQYF
TRBV5-8,TRBJ2-7,NA,NA,TGTGCCAGCAGCTTGACTGTGCCCTACGAGCAGTACTTC,CASSLTVPYEQYF
TRBV4-1,TRBJ2-7,NA,NA,TGCGCCAGCAGCCAAGGGCCCGGTAGGGAGCAGTACTTC,CASSQGPGREQYF
TRBV6-5,TRBJ1-6,few,NA,TGTGCCAGCAGTTTGAAAGAAAGCTCCTATAATTCACCCCTCCACTTT,CASSLKESSYNSPLHF
TRBV28,TRBJ2-3,NA,TRBD2,TGTGCCAGCAGTTTAACCCTAGCGGGAGGCGGAGATACGCAGTATTTT,CASSLTLAGGGDTQYF
TRBV6-1,TRBJ2-2,NA,NA,TGTGCCAGCAGTCTAGGGAGTTGGGAGCTGTTTTTT,CASSLGSWELFF
TRBV27,TRBJ2-7,once,NA,TGTGCCAGCAGCTCGACAGGTTTTGAGGACGAGCAGTACTTC,CASSSTGFEDEQYF
TRBV6-5,TRBJ1-2,NA,NA,TGTGCCAGCGGTCAATTGGGCTGGGACTATGGCTACACCTTC,CASGQLGWDYGYTF
TRBV27,TRBJ2-2,NA,NA,TGTGCCAGCAAATCCACCGGGGAGCTGTTTTTT,CASKSTGELFF
TRBV7-2,TRBJ2-2,NA,TRBD2,TGTGCCAGCAGCTTAGAAGCGGGGGCCACGAACACCGGGGAGCTGTTTTTT,CASSLEAGATNTGELFF
TRBV30,TRBJ2-7,NA,NA,TGTGCCTGGAGCAAAGGCTACGAGCAGTACTTC,CAWSKGYEQYF
TRBV9,TRBJ2-7,NA,TRBD2,TGTGCCAGCAGCGCCGGACTAGCGGGAGTGTACGAGCAGTACTTC,CASSAGLAGVYEQYF
TRBV7-9,TRBJ2-7,NA,NA,TGTGCCAGCACCTCCTGGGAACTCGAGCAGTACTTC,CASTSWELEQYF
TRBV4-1,TRBJ2-3,NA,NA,TGCGCCAGCAGCCAAAAGGGGGCGGGAGTCAGCTATAAGCCAGATACGCAGTATTTT,CASSQKGAGVSYKPDTQYF
TRBV5-4,TRBJ2-5,NA,NA,TGTGCCAGCAGCTCCCCGTACCAAGAGACCCAGTACTTC,CASSSPYQETQYF
TRBV2,TRBJ1-2,NA,NA,TGTGCCAGCAGTGAACCTAACCAAGGACGGAATTTCATGCGCTATGGCTACACCTTC,CASSEPNQGRNFMRYGYTF
TRBV28,TRBJ1-5,few,NA,TGTGCCAGCAGTTTAAGTAGAGGCAGCAATCAGCCCCAGCATTTT,CASSLSRGSNQPQHF
TRBV30,TRBJ1-2,NA,NA,TGTGCCTGGAGGGGACATTTGGTCTATGGCTACACCTTC,CAWRGHLVYGYTF
TRBV5-1,TRBJ2-3,NA,NA,TGCGCCAGCAGCTTAGAGGAATATCGCACAGATACGCAGTATTTT,CASSLEEYRTDTQYF
TRBV20-1,TRBJ1-2,NA,NA,TGCAGTGCCCAGACAGAGGATGGCTACACCTTC,CSAQTEDGYTF
TRBV2,TRBJ1-1,once,NA,TGTGCCAGCAGTGAAGCGTGGACCTCGAACACTGAAGCTTTCTTT,CASSEAWTSNTEAFF